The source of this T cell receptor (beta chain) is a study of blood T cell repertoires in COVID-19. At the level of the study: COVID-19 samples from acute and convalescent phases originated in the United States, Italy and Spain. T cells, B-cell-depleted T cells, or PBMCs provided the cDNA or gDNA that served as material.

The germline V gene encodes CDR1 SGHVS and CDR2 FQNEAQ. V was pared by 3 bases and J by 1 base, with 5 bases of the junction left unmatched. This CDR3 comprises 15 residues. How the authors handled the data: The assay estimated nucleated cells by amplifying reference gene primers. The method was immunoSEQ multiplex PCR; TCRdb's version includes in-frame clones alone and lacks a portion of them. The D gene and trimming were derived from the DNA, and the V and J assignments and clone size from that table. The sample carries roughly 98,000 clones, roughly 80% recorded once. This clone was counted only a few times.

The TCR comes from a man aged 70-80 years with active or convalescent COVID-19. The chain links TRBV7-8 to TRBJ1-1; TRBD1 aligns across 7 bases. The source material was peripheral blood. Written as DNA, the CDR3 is TGTGCCAGCAGCTTCGAAGGGGGCACGAACACTGAAGCTTTCTTT. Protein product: CASSFEGGTNTEAFF.